These 5 T cell receptor beta chains were all obtained from the same sample, sequenced in a study of shared clonotypes between healthy human individuals. Clones were read by immunoSEQ multiplex PCR, and TCRdb kept only the in-frame ones, dropping some. The table includes 650,000 to 800,000 clones, around 70% detected once. The material sequenced was memory CD4+ T cells sorted from blood. Subset given: CD45RA-negative fraction. These receptors were collected from a woman in her twenties or thirties in good health.

The V call is TRBV29-1, the J call TRBJ1-2; no reliable D call. V was trimmed by 0 bases and J by 4 bases, leaving 6 bases between them. The germline V gene has CDR1 SQVTM and CDR2 ANQGSEA. This CDR3 has 12 amino acids. The CDR3 sequence is CSVEEKPYGYTF. As DNA, the CDR3 is TGCAGCGTTGAAGAGAAGCCCTATGGCTACACCTTC.

The chain links TRBV6-6 to TRBJ1-2; 7 bases are shared with TRBD1. The CDR3 has 14 amino acids. With 5 bases clipped from V and 7 bases from J, the junction kept 10 bases outside the gene matches. Germline values: CDR1 MNHNY, CDR2 SVGAGI (reference sequence). CDR3 sequence (DNA): TGTGCCAGCAGTCGTCAGGGGGGCGGTGGTGGCTACACCTTC. This encodes CASSRQGGGGGYTF.

This chain links TRBV19 with TRBJ2-6; D not resolved. From germline, CDR1 is LNHDA and CDR2 SQIVND (reference sequence). This CDR3 comprises 15 residues. The V gene lost 0 bases and the J gene lost 1 base, with 4 bases spanning the gap. The CDR3 spells CASSIETSGANVLTF. As DNA, the CDR3 is TGTGCCAGTAGTATAGAGACATCTGGGGCCAACGTCCTGACTTTC.

This clone was seen only a few times. This rearrangement joins TRBV18 to TRBJ2-7; D is uncertain. Trimming removed 6 bases at V and 3 bases at J, with 9 bases between. The CDR3 contains 12 residues. From germline, CDR1 is KGHSH and CDR2 LQKENI. In DNA, the CDR3 is TGTGCCAGCTCGACCGACGTCTACGAGCAGTACTTC. This encodes CASSTDVYEQYF. The full variable domain, with the rest looked up from reference TRBV18 and TRBJ2-7, is NAGVMQNPRHLVRRRGQEARLRCSPMKGHSHVYWYRQLPEEGLKFMVYLQKENIIDESGMPKERFSAEFPKEGPSILRIQQVVRGDSAAYFCASSTDVYEQYFGPGTRLTVT.

The rearrangement joins TRBV5-5 to TRBJ1-5; no definite D call. Trimming removed 4 bases at V and 4 bases at J, with 15 bases between. CDR3 size: 15 residues. Germline V CDR1 and CDR2: SGHKS, YYEKEE (reference sequence). DNA of the CDR3: TGTGCCAGCAGCCCCTCATACGGCGTTAATCAGCCCCAGCATTTT. Its protein is CASSPSYGVNQPQHF.